These T cell receptor beta chains were read from a single sample in a study of blood T cell repertoires in COVID-19. Profiling relied on immunoSEQ multiplex PCR, and the TCRdb table lists in-frame clones only, not all of them. The sample holds some 130,000 clones, under 85% seen once. Sequencing input: PBMCs or T cells enriched from blood (not recorded which). These receptors all stem from a man aged 25-40 years who had recovered from COVID-19. The CDR3 runs from the conserved cysteine through the conserved F or W. The order of the fields is clone size, J gene, V gene, D gene, CDR3 protein, CDR3 DNA. The D gene is left open where the match is weak. Expanded clones are given a class, and other clones once, few, many or no size at all.

-,TRBJ1-1,TRBV7-9,-,CASSTERYTEAFF,TGTGCCAGCAGCACCGAGCGGTACACTGAAGCTTTCTTT
-,TRBJ1-5,TRBV10-2,TRBD1,CASSTGDRNQPQHF,TGCGCCAGCAGCACAGGGGATAGGAATCAGCCCCAGCATTTT
-,TRBJ1-4,TRBV15,-,CATSRTGSYQGGEKLFF,TGTGCCACCAGCAGAACAGGGAGCTATCAAGGCGGTGAAAAACTGTTTTTT
-,TRBJ1-2,TRBV6-5,TRBD1,CASATGTGSFYGYTF,TGTGCCAGCGCAACCGGGACAGGGTCCTTCTATGGCTACACCTTC
-,TRBJ2-2,TRBV7-3,TRBD1,CASSLTGDTGELFF,TGTGCCAGCAGCTTGACAGGGGACACCGGGGAGCTGTTTTTT
-,TRBJ2-3,TRBV5-1,-,CASSLGKGTAPSTDTQYF,TGCGCCAGCAGCTTGGGCAAAGGGACTGCCCCTAGCACAGATACGCAGTATTTT
-,TRBJ2-3,TRBV7-9,-,CASSLRSTGEADTQYF,TGTGCCAGCAGCTTAAGAAGTACGGGAGAGGCAGATACGCAGTATTTT
-,TRBJ2-5,TRBV27,TRBD2,CASSLWGSSGETQYF,TGTGCCAGCAGTTTATGGGGAAGTAGCGGGGAGACCCAGTACTTC
few,TRBJ2-1,TRBV18,TRBD1,CASSEGQSNEQFF,TGTGCCAGCTCAGAGGGACAGAGCAATGAGCAGTTCTTC
-,TRBJ1-6,TRBV27,-,CASSTYRNSPLHF,TGTGCCAGCAGTACATACAGGAATTCACCCCTCCACTTT
-,TRBJ2-5,TRBV10-2,-,CASSAGTQETQYF,TGCGCCAGCAGTGCGGGGACACAAGAGACCCAGTACTTC
-,TRBJ2-1,TRBV5-4,-,CASSLDRSVYNEQFF,TGTGCCAGCAGCTTGGACAGGAGCGTCTACAATGAGCAGTTCTTC
-,TRBJ2-5,TRBV7-7,TRBD2,CASSLGGLAGGETQYF,TGTGCCAGCAGCTTAGGGGGACTAGCGGGAGGAGAGACCCAGTACTTC
-,TRBJ1-5,TRBV19,-,CASSPGGTPSNQPQHF,TGTGCCAGTAGCCCGGGGGGGACACCAAGCAATCAGCCCCAGCATTTT
-,TRBJ1-1,TRBV3-1/TRBV3-2,-,CASSQDWDTVNTEAFF,TGTGCCAGCAGCCAAGATTGGGACACAGTGAACACTGAAGCTTTCTTT
-,TRBJ2-5,TRBV7-6,-,CASSSHQETQYF,TGTGCCAGCAGCTCTCACCAAGAGACCCAGTACTTC
-,TRBJ2-3,TRBV9,TRBD2,CASSGGSGVSDTQYF,TGTGCCAGCAGCGGTGGGAGCGGGGTTTCGGATACGCAGTATTTT
-,TRBJ2-5,TRBV4-2,TRBD2,CASSPQGLAGSWSKTQYF,TGTGCCAGCAGCCCCCAGGGACTAGCGGGATCGTGGTCGAAGACCCAGTACTTC
-,TRBJ1-5,TRBV21-1,-,CASSEKGDGAWDQPQHF,TGTGCCAGCAGCGAAAAGGGGGACGGGGCTTGGGATCAGCCCCAGCATTTT
-,TRBJ1-1,TRBV18,-,CASSPYPTENTEAFF,TGTGCCAGCTCACCCTACCCGACAGAGAACACTGAAGCTTTCTTT
-,TRBJ1-2,TRBV13,TRBD1,CASSEVRGVSGYTF,TGTGCCAGCAGCGAGGTCAGGGGGGTGAGTGGCTACACCTTC
-,TRBJ2-7,TRBV5-1,-,CASSLEFGTRHF,TGCGCCAGCAGCTTAGAGTTCGGGACAAGGCACTTC
-,TRBJ2-1,TRBV9,TRBD2,CASSGTGTSGSVSYNEQFF,TGTGCCAGCAGCGGTACCGGGACTAGCGGGAGTGTTTCCTACAATGAGCAGTTCTTC
-,TRBJ2-1,TRBV7-9,-,CASSTYNGAGDNEQFF,TGTGCCAGCAGCACATACAATGGGGCTGGGGACAATGAGCAGTTCTTC
-,TRBJ1-4,TRBV5-1,-,CASSLRDSRLDEKLFF,TGCGCCAGCAGCTTACGGGATTCTCGTCTTGATGAAAAACTGTTTTTT
-,TRBJ2-1,TRBV4-1,TRBD2,CASSQEASGGYNEQFF,TGCGCCAGCAGCCAAGAAGCTAGCGGGGGATACAATGAGCAGTTCTTC
-,TRBJ2-1,TRBV5-4,-,CASSLAGLLEGEQFF,TGTGCCAGCAGCTTGGCGGGACTTCTCGAGGGGGAGCAGTTCTTC
once,TRBJ1-1,TRBV7-9,-,CASSLGPTAQREAFF,TGTGCCAGCAGCTTAGGGCCGACAGCCCAACGAGAAGCTTTCTTT
-,TRBJ2-2,TRBV12-5,TRBD2,CASGPVPTSGNTGELFF,TGTGCTAGTGGTCCCGTACCGACTAGCGGAAACACCGGGGAGCTGTTTTTT
once,TRBJ1-1,TRBV27,TRBD1,CASSLLPPGQGSTEAFF,TGTGCCAGCAGTCTACTCCCTCCGGGACAGGGTTCCACTGAAGCTTTCTTT
-,TRBJ2-1,TRBV6-5,TRBD1,CASSYHGQGDNEQFF,TGTGCCAGCAGTTACCATGGACAGGGCGACAATGAGCAGTTCTTC
-,TRBJ1-5,TRBV7-2,TRBD1,CASSPGVGGRENQPQHF,TGTGCCAGCAGCCCGGGGGTAGGGGGCCGGGAGAATCAGCCCCAGCATTTT
-,TRBJ1-5,TRBV25-1,TRBD1,CASGTGNQPQHF,TGTGCCAGCGGGACAGGCAATCAGCCCCAGCATTTT
-,TRBJ1-4,TRBV21-1,-,CASSKGARGGSTNEKLFF,TGTGCCAGCAGCAAAGGGGCAAGGGGAGGTTCGACTAATGAAAAACTGTTTTTT
-,TRBJ1-2,TRBV18,TRBD1,CASSPGTGGNGYTF,TGTGCCAGCTCACCCGGGACAGGGGGAAACGGCTACACCTTC
-,TRBJ2-7,TRBV27,TRBD1,CASSPGDRDEQYF,TGTGCCAGCAGTCCCGGCGACAGGGACGAGCAGTACTTC
-,TRBJ1-1,TRBV12-5,TRBD1,CASGQDRGFTEAFF,TGTGCTAGTGGCCAGGACAGGGGTTTCACTGAAGCTTTCTTT
once,TRBJ2-3,TRBV5-5,-,CASSLGQGFTDTQYF,TGTGCCAGCAGCTTGGGGCAGGGGTTCACAGATACGCAGTATTTT
-,TRBJ1-5,TRBV30,TRBD1,CAWSGTGNQPQHF,TGTGCCTGGAGCGGGACAGGCAATCAGCCCCAGCATTTT
-,TRBJ1-2,TRBV5-4,TRBD1,CASSLTGGNGYTF,TGTGCCAGCAGCTTGACAGGGGGCAATGGCTACACCTTC
-,TRBJ1-5,TRBV6-5,-,CASSYSASNQPQHF,TGTGCCAGCAGTTACTCGGCAAGCAATCAGCCCCAGCATTTT
-,TRBJ1-4,TRBV10-2,TRBD1,CASTGGPTNEKLFF,TGCGCCAGTACAGGGGGACCAACTAATGAAAAACTGTTTTTT
-,TRBJ1-5,TRBV2,-,CASRDLGDNQPQHF,TGTGCCAGCAGGGACTTAGGAGACAATCAGCCCCAGCATTTT
-,TRBJ2-2,TRBV28,TRBD2,CASTGGTPGTGELFF,TGTGCCAGCACGGGGGGTACCCCTGGGACCGGGGAGCTGTTTTTT
once,TRBJ2-2,TRBV19,TRBD1,CASSSGTGITGELFF,TGTGCCAGTAGTTCCGGGACAGGGATAACCGGGGAGCTGTTTTTT
-,TRBJ2-1,TRBV5-1,TRBD1,CASSLVPGQYNEQFF,TGCGCCAGCAGCCTTGTTCCGGGACAGTACAATGAGCAGTTCTTC
-,TRBJ2-2,TRBV7-3,-,CASSLNSSPQSGELFF,TGTGCCAGCAGCTTAAATTCTAGCCCCCAGAGCGGGGAGCTGTTTTTT
-,TRBJ2-3,TRBV11-3,-,CASSFGQRTTDTQYF,TGTGCCAGCAGCTTCGGACAGCGTACCACAGATACGCAGTATTTT
-,TRBJ2-4,TRBV5-5,-,CASRNDGNIQYF,TGTGCCAGCAGAAATGACGGGAACATTCAGTACTTC
few,TRBJ1-1,TRBV7-8,-,CASSLGRSGWNTEAFF,TGTGCCAGCAGCTTAGGGCGTTCGGGGTGGAACACTGAAGCTTTCTTT
-,TRBJ1-6,TRBV6-1,TRBD1,CASSARPGTVYNSPLHF,TGTGCCAGCAGTGCCCGCCCCGGGACAGTGTATAATTCACCCCTCCACTTT
-,TRBJ2-2,TRBV25-1,TRBD2,CASRSKREGLDTGELFF,TGTGCCAGCAGATCCAAGCGGGAGGGCCTGGACACCGGGGAGCTGTTTTTT
-,TRBJ2-1,TRBV18,TRBD1,CASSTGGLSSYNEQFF,TGTGCCAGCTCAACAGGGGGCCTAAGCTCCTACAATGAGCAGTTCTTC